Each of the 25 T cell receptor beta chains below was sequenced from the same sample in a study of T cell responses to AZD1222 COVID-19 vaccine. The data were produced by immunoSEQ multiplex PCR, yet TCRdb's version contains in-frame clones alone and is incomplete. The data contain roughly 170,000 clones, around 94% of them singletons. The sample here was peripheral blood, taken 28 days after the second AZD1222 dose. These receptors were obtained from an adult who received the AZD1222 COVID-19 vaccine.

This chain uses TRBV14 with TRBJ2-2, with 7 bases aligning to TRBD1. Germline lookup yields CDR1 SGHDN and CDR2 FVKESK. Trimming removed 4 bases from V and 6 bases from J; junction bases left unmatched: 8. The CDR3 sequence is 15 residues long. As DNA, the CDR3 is TGTGCCAGCAGCCGCCGGGACAGAGGGGCCGGGGAGCTGTTTTTT. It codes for CASSRRDRGAGELFF.

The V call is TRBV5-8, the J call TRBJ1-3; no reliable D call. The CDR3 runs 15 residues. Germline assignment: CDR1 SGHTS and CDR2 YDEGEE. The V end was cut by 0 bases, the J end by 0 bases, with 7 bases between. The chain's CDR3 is CASSLDSHSGNTIYF. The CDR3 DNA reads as TGTGCCAGCAGCTTGGACAGCCACTCTGGAAACACCATATATTTT.

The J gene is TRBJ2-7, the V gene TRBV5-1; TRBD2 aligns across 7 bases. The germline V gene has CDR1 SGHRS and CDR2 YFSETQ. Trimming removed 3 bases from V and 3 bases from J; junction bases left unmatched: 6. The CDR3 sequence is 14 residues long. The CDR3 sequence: CASSWSGTDYEQYF. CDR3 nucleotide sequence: TGCGCCAGCAGCTGGAGCGGGACGGACTACGAGCAGTACTTC.

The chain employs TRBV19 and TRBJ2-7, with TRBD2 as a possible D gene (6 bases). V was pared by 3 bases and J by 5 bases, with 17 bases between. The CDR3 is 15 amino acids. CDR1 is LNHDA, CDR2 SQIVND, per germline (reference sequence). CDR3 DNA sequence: TGTGCCAGTAGTATTTGGATCTCGGGAGTCCACGAGCAGTACTTC. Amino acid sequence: CASSIWISGVHEQYF.

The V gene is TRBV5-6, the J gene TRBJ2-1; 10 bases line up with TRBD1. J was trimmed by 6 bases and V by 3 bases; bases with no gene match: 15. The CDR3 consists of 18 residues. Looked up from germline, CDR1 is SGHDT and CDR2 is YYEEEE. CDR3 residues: CASSSGLFDRGLFNEQFF. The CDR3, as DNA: TGTGCCAGCAGCTCAGGCCTTTTTGACAGGGGGCTTTTCAATGAGCAGTTCTTC.

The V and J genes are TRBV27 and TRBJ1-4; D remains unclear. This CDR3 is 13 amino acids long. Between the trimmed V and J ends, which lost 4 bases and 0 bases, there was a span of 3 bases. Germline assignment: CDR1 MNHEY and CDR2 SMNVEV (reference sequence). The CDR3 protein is CASSYTTNEKLFF. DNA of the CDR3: TGTGCCAGCAGTTACACAACTAATGAAAAACTGTTTTTT.

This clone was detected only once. CDR3 amino acids: CASSPGTSGEQFF. The CDR3 DNA sequence: TGTGCCAGCTCACCGGGGACTAGCGGCGAGCAGTTCTTC. The gene calls are TRBV18 and TRBJ2-1; 11 bases map to TRBD2. V shed 3 bases, J shed 10 bases, and the junction held 2 bases outside the gene matches. Germline lookup yields CDR1 KGHSH and CDR2 LQKENI. The CDR3 extends over 13 amino acids.

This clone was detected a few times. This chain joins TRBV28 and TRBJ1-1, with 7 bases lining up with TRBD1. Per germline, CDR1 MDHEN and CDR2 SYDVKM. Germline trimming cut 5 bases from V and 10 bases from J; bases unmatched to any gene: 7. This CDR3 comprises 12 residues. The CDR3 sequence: CASSERQGGAFF. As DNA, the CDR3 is TGTGCCAGCAGTGAAAGACAGGGAGGAGCTTTCTTT.

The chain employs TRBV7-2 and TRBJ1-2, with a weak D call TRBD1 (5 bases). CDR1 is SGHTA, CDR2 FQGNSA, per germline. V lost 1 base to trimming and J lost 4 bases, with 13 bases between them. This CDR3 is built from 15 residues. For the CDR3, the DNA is TGTGCCAGCAGCTTAGTCGGCAGGGACCTCTATGGCTACACCTTC. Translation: CASSLVGRDLYGYTF.

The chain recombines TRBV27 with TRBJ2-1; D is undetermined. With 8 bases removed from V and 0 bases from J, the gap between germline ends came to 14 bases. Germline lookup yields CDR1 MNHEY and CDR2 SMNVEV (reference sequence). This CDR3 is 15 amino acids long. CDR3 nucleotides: TGTGCCAGCCGATTCGGGCCGAGCTCCTACAATGAGCAGTTCTTC. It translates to CASRFGPSSYNEQFF.

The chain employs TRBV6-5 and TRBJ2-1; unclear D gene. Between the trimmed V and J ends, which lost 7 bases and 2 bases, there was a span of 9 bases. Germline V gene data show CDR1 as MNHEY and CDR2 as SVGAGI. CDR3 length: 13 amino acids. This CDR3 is CASTPLPYNEQFF. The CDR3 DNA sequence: TGTGCCAGCACCCCTCTTCCCTACAATGAGCAGTTCTTC.

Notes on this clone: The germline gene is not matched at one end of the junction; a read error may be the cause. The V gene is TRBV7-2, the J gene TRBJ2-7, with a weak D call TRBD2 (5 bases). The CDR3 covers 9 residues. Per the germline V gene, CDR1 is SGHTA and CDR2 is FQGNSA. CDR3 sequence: CASSLVEGF. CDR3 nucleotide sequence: TGTGCCAGCAGCTTGGTAGAGGGCTTC.

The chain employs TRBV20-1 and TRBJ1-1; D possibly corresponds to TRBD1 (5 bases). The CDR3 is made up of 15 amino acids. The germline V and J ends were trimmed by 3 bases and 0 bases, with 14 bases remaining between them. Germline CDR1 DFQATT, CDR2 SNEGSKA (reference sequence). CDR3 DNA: TGCAGTGCTAGTCTACAGGCGTTGATGAACACTGAAGCTTTCTTT. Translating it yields CSASLQALMNTEAFF.

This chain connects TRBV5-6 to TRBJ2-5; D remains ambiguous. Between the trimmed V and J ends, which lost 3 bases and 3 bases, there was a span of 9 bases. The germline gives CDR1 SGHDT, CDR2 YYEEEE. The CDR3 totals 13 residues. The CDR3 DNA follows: TGTGCCAGCAGCTCAATCATGGAAGAGACCCAGTACTTC. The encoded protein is CASSSIMEETQYF.

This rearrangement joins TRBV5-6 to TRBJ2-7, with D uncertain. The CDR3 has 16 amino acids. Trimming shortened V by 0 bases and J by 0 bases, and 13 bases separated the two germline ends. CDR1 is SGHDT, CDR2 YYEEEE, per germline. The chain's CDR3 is CASSLAWAPLSYEQYF. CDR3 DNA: TGTGCCAGCAGCTTGGCATGGGCACCGCTCTCCTACGAGCAGTACTTC.

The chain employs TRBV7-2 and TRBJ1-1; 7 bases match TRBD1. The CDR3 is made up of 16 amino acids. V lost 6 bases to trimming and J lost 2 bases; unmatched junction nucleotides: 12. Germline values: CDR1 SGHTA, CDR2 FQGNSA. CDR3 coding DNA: TGTGCCAGCAGTCTTGACAGGGCAGTTGTTAACACTGAAGCTTTCTTT. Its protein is CASSLDRAVVNTEAFF.

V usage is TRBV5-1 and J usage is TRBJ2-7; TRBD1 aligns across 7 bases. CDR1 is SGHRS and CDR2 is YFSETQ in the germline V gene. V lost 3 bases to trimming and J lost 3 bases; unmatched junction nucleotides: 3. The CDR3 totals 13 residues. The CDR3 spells CASSSGQVYEQYF. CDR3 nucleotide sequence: TGCGCCAGCAGCTCAGGACAGGTCTACGAGCAGTACTTC.

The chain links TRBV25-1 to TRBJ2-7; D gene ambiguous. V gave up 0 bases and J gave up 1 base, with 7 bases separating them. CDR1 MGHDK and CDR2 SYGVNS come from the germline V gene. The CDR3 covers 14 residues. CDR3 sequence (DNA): TGTGCCAGCAGTGAATATGCGGATTCCTACGAGCAGTACTTC. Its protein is CASSEYADSYEQYF.

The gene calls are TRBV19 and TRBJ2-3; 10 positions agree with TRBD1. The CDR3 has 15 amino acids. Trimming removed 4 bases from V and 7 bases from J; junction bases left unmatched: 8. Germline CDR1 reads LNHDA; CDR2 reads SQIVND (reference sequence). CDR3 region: CASSRGTGDMNTQYF. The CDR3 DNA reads TGTGCCAGTAGTAGAGGGACAGGGGATATGAATACGCAGTATTTT.

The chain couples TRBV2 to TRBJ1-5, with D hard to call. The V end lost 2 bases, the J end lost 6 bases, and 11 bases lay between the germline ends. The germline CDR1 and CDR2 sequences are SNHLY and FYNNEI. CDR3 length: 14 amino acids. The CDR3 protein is CASSERGAGQPQHF. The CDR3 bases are TGTGCCAGCAGTGAACGGGGTGCTGGTCAGCCCCAGCATTTT.

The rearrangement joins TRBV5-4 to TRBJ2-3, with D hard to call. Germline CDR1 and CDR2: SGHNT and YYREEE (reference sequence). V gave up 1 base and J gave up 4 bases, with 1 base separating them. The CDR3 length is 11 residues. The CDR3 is CASSLSDTQYF. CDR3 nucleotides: TGTGCCAGCAGCTTGTCAGATACGCAGTATTTT. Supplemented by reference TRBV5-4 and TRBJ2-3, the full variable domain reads ETGVTQSPTHLIKTRGQQVTLRCSSQSGHNTVSWYQQALGQGPQFIFQYYREEENGRGNFPPRFSGLQFPNYSSELNVNALELDDSALYLCASSLSDTQYFGPGTRLTVL.

The CDR3 nucleotides read TGTGCCAGCAGTCCACCGGACAGGGGGGCGGGTGAAAAACTGTTTTTT. Amino acids: CASSPPDRGAGEKLFF. The gene calls are TRBV28 and TRBJ1-4; 10 bases are a match to TRBD1. V shed 5 bases and J 7 bases; nucleotides not matched to a gene: 10. Per germline, CDR1 MDHEN and CDR2 SYDVKM. The CDR3 loop spans 16 amino acids.

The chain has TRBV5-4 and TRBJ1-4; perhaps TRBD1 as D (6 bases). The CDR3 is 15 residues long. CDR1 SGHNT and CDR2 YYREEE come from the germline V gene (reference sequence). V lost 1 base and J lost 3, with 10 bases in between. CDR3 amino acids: CASSLKAGANEKLFF. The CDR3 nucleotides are TGTGCCAGCAGCTTGAAGGCAGGGGCTAATGAAAAACTGTTTTTT.

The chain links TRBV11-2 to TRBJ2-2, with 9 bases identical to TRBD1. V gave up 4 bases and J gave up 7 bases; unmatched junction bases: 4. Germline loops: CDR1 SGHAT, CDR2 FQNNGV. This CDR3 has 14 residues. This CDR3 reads CASSSWTGVGELFF. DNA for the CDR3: TGTGCCAGCAGCTCATGGACAGGGGTCGGGGAGCTGTTTTTT.

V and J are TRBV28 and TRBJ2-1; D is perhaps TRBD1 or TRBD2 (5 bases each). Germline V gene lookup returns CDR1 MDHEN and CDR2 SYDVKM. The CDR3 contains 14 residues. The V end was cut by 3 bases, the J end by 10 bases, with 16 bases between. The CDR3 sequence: CASSFWGRDSEQFF. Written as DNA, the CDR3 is TGTGCCAGCAGTTTTTGGGGACGCGATTCCGAGCAGTTCTTC.